The 32 T cell receptor beta chains below come from one sample, sequenced in a study of response to subunit inactivated influenza vaccine. TCRdb itself ran the RT-PCR reads through MiXCR, one entry per CDR3 protein. The data show just under 550,000 distinct CDR3 sequences, around 25% seen once. The sample also formed part of further work on T cells expressing NK-cell markers. That work states: The TCR beta cDNA came from 5'RACE template switching with UMIs.

This sample comprised CD4+ T cells sorted from PBMCs, obtained roughly 13 days after vaccination. These receptors all stem from a man between 50 and 59 years old who received an inactivated influenza vaccine.

The chain couples TRBV4-2 to TRBJ1-4, with TRBD1 as a possible D gene (5 bases). Germline-derived CDR1 and CDR2 are LGHNA and YNFKEQ. The CDR3 is made up of 15 amino acids. V was clipped by 2 bases and J by 4 bases, with 11 bases between them. The CDR3 region is CASSQNRDLNEKLFF. The CDR3 nucleotides are TGTGCCAGCAGCCAAAACCGGGACCTTAATGAAAAACTGTTTTTT.

This clonotype was seen more than once but under ten times. The chain carries TRBV27 and TRBJ2-2, with D perhaps matching TRBD1 (6 bases). The CDR3 sequence is 18 residues long. V was cut by 6 bases and J by 5 bases, with 25 bases left in between. The germline gives CDR1 MNHEY, CDR2 SMNVEV (reference sequence). CDR3: CASSRRSPGTSMTGELFF. In nucleotides, the CDR3 is TGTGCCAGCAGCCGACGAAGCCCCGGGACAAGTATGACCGGGGAGCTGTTTTTT.

The rearrangement links TRBV7-2 to TRBJ2-1; TRBD1 agrees at 11 bases. In germline, CDR1 is SGHTA, CDR2 FQGNSA. The CDR3 contains 14 residues. V shed 3 bases and J 7 bases; nucleotides not matched to a gene: 2. This chain's CDR3 is CASSLGDRGNEQFF. The CDR3 DNA is TGTGCCAGCAGCTTGGGGGACAGGGGGAATGAGCAGTTCTTC.

The chain uses TRBV4-3 and TRBJ2-1, with 14 bases that match TRBD2. V lost 0 bases to trimming and J lost 4 bases; unmatched junction nucleotides: 8. The CDR3 totals 19 residues. Germline V lookup: CDR1 LGHNA, CDR2 YSLEER. The CDR3 DNA reads as TGCGCCAGCAGCCAAGATCTGACTAGCGGGGGGGCAATTTACAATGAGCAGTTCTTC. Translation: CASSQDLTSGGAIYNEQFF.

The V gene is TRBV20-1, the J gene TRBJ2-3; D is unresolved. Trimming took off 3 bases at V and 1 base at J, with 8 bases between the two ends. Germline-derived CDR1 and CDR2 are DFQATT and SNEGSKA (reference sequence). CDR3 length: 13 residues. CDR3 sequence reads: CSASVWGTDTQYF. The CDR3 DNA sequence: TGCAGTGCTAGTGTGTGGGGCACAGATACGCAGTATTTT.

At least ten counts were recorded for this clonotype. The V and J genes are TRBV5-1 and TRBJ2-7, with D tentatively TRBD1 or TRBD2 (5 bases each). CDR3 length: 14 residues. Germline CDR1 and CDR2: SGHRS and YFSETQ. The V end lost 0 bases, the J end lost 6 bases, and 13 bases lay between the germline ends. The CDR3 sequence is CASSLGDPSGEQYF. CDR3 sequence (DNA): TGCGCCAGCAGCTTGGGGGACCCAAGTGGCGAGCAGTACTTC.

This clonotype was detected only a few times. The V call is TRBV5-6, the J call TRBJ1-6, with D perhaps TRBD1 (5 bases). The germline V gene encodes CDR1 SGHDT and CDR2 YYEEEE. V gave up 1 base and J gave up 5 bases, with 7 bases separating them. CDR3 size: 14 residues. Written as DNA, the CDR3 is TGTGCCAGCAGCTTGTCGACAGATAATTCACCCCTCCACTTT. As protein: CASSLSTDNSPLHF.

This clonotype showed up just a few times. This chain links TRBV20-1 with TRBJ2-5; 8 positions match TRBD2. V shed 3 bases, J shed 3 bases, and the junction held 3 bases outside the gene matches. Germline CDR1 and CDR2: DFQATT and SNEGSKA (reference sequence). The CDR3 covers 13 residues. CDR3 sequence reads: CSASILAEETQYF. CDR3 bases: TGCAGTGCTAGTATACTAGCGGAAGAGACCCAGTACTTC.

This clonotype was seen at least ten times. This rearrangement joins TRBV7-2 to TRBJ1-4; TRBD1 matches 10 bases. The CDR3 is 14 amino acids. Unmatched junction bases numbered 1, after V lost 5 bases and J lost 4 bases. Germline values: CDR1 SGHTA, CDR2 FQGNSA. CDR3 in DNA: TGTGCCAGCAGCGGGACAGGGGTTAATGAAAAACTGTTTTTT. This encodes CASSGTGVNEKLFF.

This clonotype was seen a handful of times. The chain couples TRBV19 to TRBJ2-1; the D is unclear. CDR3 length equals 12 residues. Trimming cost V 3 bases and J 9 bases, with 9 bases left between them. CDR1 is LNHDA and CDR2 is SQIVND in the germline V gene (reference sequence). The CDR3 DNA reads TGTGCCAGTAGTATGTCGCGTGGTGAGCAGTTCTTC. This translates into CASSMSRGEQFF.

This clonotype was seen more than once but under ten times. This rearrangement joins TRBV20-1 to TRBJ2-7; the D gene is possibly TRBD1 (5 bases). V was clipped by 5 bases and J by 3 bases, with 11 bases between them. Germline CDR1 is DFQATT and CDR2 is SNEGSKA (reference sequence). This CDR3 spans 12 amino acids. The CDR3 region is CSAGIDSYEQYF. The CDR3 coding sequence is TGCAGTGCTGGAATAGACAGCTACGAGCAGTACTTC.

The J gene is TRBJ1-1, the V gene TRBV19, with 8 bases identical to TRBD1. The CDR3 loop spans 13 amino acids. Germline-derived CDR1 and CDR2 are LNHDA and SQIVND (reference sequence). The J segment lost 8 bases and the V segment lost 6 bases, leaving 8 bases of the junction unmatched. This chain's CDR3 is CASRGRGLLEAFF. The CDR3 DNA is TGTGCCAGTAGGGGCAGGGGGCTTCTCGAAGCTTTCTTT.

The chain combines TRBV5-1 with TRBJ1-2; tentative D call: TRBD1 (6 bases). The CDR3 has 15 residues. Germline CDR1 reads SGHRS; CDR2 reads YFSETQ. V lost 4 bases and J 5 bases, leaving 18 bases between the germline ends. In DNA form, the CDR3 reads TGCGCCAGCAGCCCCCGACAGGCGCAACGGTATGGCTACACCTTC. This encodes CASSPRQAQRYGYTF.

The V call is TRBV7-6, the J call TRBJ2-1, with TRBD1 identical over 11 bases. The CDR3 has 15 residues. Germline V gene data show CDR1 as SGHVS and CDR2 as FNYEAQ. The J segment lost 8 bases and the V segment lost 5 bases, leaving 8 bases of the junction unmatched. For the CDR3, the DNA is TGTGCCAGCAGCGACCGGGACAGGGGGGGGGATGAGCAGTTCTTC. Translation gives CASSDRDRGGDEQFF.

The chain uses TRBV29-1 and TRBJ2-5; D is unclear. V lost 4 bases, J lost 1 base, and 4 bases lay in between. Germline-derived CDR1 and CDR2 are SQVTM and ANQGSEA. CDR3 length: 11 residues. This CDR3 reads CSVGSQETQYF. The CDR3 bases are TGCAGCGTTGGTTCCCAAGAGACCCAGTACTTC.

This clonotype was seen only once. This chain joins TRBV4-2 and TRBJ2-3, with a possible D match to TRBD2 (5 bases). The CDR3 is 14 residues long. V lost 0 bases, J lost 7 bases, and 11 bases lay in between. CDR1 is LGHNA and CDR2 is YNFKEQ in the germline V gene. CDR3 in amino acids: CASSQEAVGYTQYF. Written as DNA, the CDR3 is TGTGCCAGCAGCCAAGAAGCGGTCGGTTATACGCAGTATTTT.

The chain recombines TRBV12-3 or TRBV12-4 with TRBJ2-7; D not certain. Trimming shortened V by 3 bases and J by 0 bases, and 12 bases separated the two germline ends. There are 15 residues in the CDR3. CDR3 nucleotides: TGTGCCAGCAGTTTTGGCTGGGGATTCTCCTACGAGCAGTACTTC. Its translation is CASSFGWGFSYEQYF.

This clonotype was seen repeatedly, ten times or more. V gene TRBV15 combines with J gene TRBJ2-1; unclear D gene. V lost 0 bases, J lost 8 bases, and 14 bases lay in between. Per germline, CDR1 LNHNV and CDR2 YYDKDF (reference sequence). The CDR3 length is 15 residues. The CDR3 DNA sequence: TGTGCCACCAGCAGAGATCCCCGGGTTGGCGATGAGCAGTTCTTC. It specifies CATSRDPRVGDEQFF.

The sample holds a few counts of this clonotype. CDR3 sequence (DNA): TGTGCCAGCAGTTCCTCGGACAGTGGAGAGACCCAGTACTTC. This codes for CASSSSDSGETQYF. The V gene is TRBV6-2 or TRBV6-3, the J gene TRBJ2-5, with D possibly matching TRBD1 (6 bases). Deletions cut 4 bases from V and 4 bases from J, with 13 bases between. The CDR3 contains 14 residues. The germline V gene has CDR1 MNHEY and CDR2 SVGEGT.

V gene TRBV20-1 combines with J gene TRBJ2-3, with 7 bases lining up with TRBD2. The CDR3 is made up of 12 amino acids. V shed 6 bases, J shed 6 bases, and the junction held 6 bases outside the gene matches. Germline V lookup: CDR1 DFQATT, CDR2 SNEGSKA (reference sequence). The CDR3 loop reads CSAPRGFDTQYF. The CDR3, as DNA: TGCAGTGCCCCGCGGGGGTTTGATACGCAGTATTTT.

V and J are TRBV6-2 or TRBV6-3 and TRBJ2-2; D is perhaps TRBD1 (6 bases). Trimming left V 7 bases short and J 5 bases short, with 20 bases between. Germline loops: CDR1 MNHEY, CDR2 SVGEGT. The CDR3 loop spans 16 amino acids. CDR3 region: CASTLYLGAQTGELFF. CDR3 in DNA: TGTGCCAGCACGCTGTATCTGGGGGCGCAAACCGGGGAGCTGTTTTTT.

The genes are TRBV10-3 and TRBJ2-7; 9 nucleotides agree with TRBD2. The CDR3 spans 17 residues. J gave up 4 bases and V 7 bases, and 17 bases lay outside the gene matches. Germline assignment: CDR1 ENHRY and CDR2 SYGVKD. The DNA of the CDR3 is TGTGCCATCAATTTCGGACTAGCGCTCATACGAAAATACGAGCAGTACTTC. Amino acids: CAINFGLALIRKYEQYF.

This clonotype was observed a few times. The chain joins TRBV20-1 to TRBJ1-2; D is unclear. V was clipped by 1 base and J by 13 bases, with 7 bases between them. CDR3 length: 9 residues. Germline CDR1 reads DFQATT; CDR2 reads SNEGSKA (reference sequence). CDR3 loop: CSARVTGTF. Written as DNA, the CDR3 is TGCAGTGCTAGAGTTACGGGCACCTTC.

This clonotype was counted between two and nine times. This chain uses TRBV4-3 with TRBJ1-2; 7 bases match TRBD1. Unmatched junction bases numbered 4, after V lost 3 bases and J lost 0 bases. Germline assignment: CDR1 LGHNA and CDR2 YSLEER. This CDR3 has 15 amino acids. CDR3 protein: CASSQDRFTNYGYTF. The CDR3 DNA sequence: TGCGCCAGCAGCCAGGACAGGTTTACTAACTATGGCTACACCTTC.

This rearrangement joins TRBV20-1 to TRBJ2-7; D may be TRBD1 (6 bases). V gave up 1 base and J gave up 4 bases, with 11 bases separating them. Looked up from germline, CDR1 is DFQATT and CDR2 is SNEGSKA (reference sequence). CDR3 length: 13 amino acids. The CDR3, as DNA: TGCAGTGCTAGAGTGGGGGCGCAGTACGAGCAGTACTTC. Encoded protein: CSARVGAQYEQYF.

In its sample, this clonotype was seen a few times. V is TRBV29-1 and J is TRBJ2-3; tentatively, D is TRBD1 (5 bases). The V end lost 6 bases, the J end lost 4 bases, and 11 bases lay between the germline ends. Germline CDR1 and CDR2: SQVTM and ANQGSEA. The CDR3 covers 12 residues. CDR3 in DNA: TGCAGCGTAGCGTCAGGGTCAGATACGCAGTATTTT. It yields the protein CSVASGSDTQYF.

This clonotype was counted between two and nine times. The V gene is TRBV20-1, the J gene TRBJ1-5; D uncertain. CDR1 is DFQATT, CDR2 SNEGSKA, per germline (reference sequence). The V end was cut by 2 bases, the J end by 0 bases, with 20 bases between. The CDR3 covers 18 residues. The CDR3: CSARPREGGYYSNQPQHF. CDR3 DNA: TGCAGTGCTAGACCCCGGGAGGGTGGATATTATAGCAATCAGCCCCAGCATTTT.

The V and J genes are TRBV20-1 and TRBJ2-6; D perhaps matches TRBD2 (5 bases). The CDR3 is made up of 15 amino acids. The germline gives CDR1 DFQATT, CDR2 SNEGSKA (reference sequence). Trimming left V 5 bases short and J 0 bases short, with 11 bases between. For the CDR3, the DNA is TGCAGTGCTGTGGGGAGAGGCTCTGGGGCCAACGTCCTGACTTTC. This gives the protein CSAVGRGSGANVLTF.

This clonotype was counted only a few times. V usage is TRBV5-1 and J usage is TRBJ2-7; 12 bases map to TRBD1. Germline V gene data show CDR1 as SGHRS and CDR2 as YFSETQ. With 4 bases clipped from V and 6 bases from J, the junction kept 14 bases outside the gene matches. CDR3 length: 17 residues. The CDR3 DNA reads as TGCGCCAGCAGCGGGGAAGTTATAGGGACAGGGGGCTCCGAGCAGTACTTC. This gives the protein CASSGEVIGTGGSEQYF.

This clonotype was observed at least ten times. One end of the junction is discordant with germline, which a read error may explain. The chain employs TRBV5-1 and TRBJ2-5; the match to TRBD2 covers 10 bases. The CDR3 consists of 14 residues. Germline V lookup: CDR1 SGHRS, CDR2 YFSETQ. CDR3 sequence reads: CASSSGGIQETQYF. The CDR3 nucleotides read TGTGCCAGCAGTAGCGGGGGGATCCAAGAGACCCAGTACTTC.

This clonotype came up a few times. The V call is TRBV25-1, the J call TRBJ2-1; 7 nucleotides align to TRBD1. V lost 4 bases to trimming and J lost 3 bases; unmatched junction nucleotides: 9. CDR1 and CDR2 (germline): MGHDK, SYGVNS. The CDR3 consists of 16 residues. The CDR3 DNA follows: TGTGCCAGCAGTGGAACAGGGGCTAAGGACTACAATGAGCAGTTCTTC. Translated: CASSGTGAKDYNEQFF. The full variable domain, completed using reference TRBV25-1 and TRBJ2-1, is EADIYQTPRYLVIGTGKKITLECSQTMGHDKMYWYQQDPGMELHLIHYSYGVNSTEKGDLSSESTVSRIRTEHFPLTLESARPSHTSQYLCASSGTGAKDYNEQFFGPGTRLTVL.

CDR3 DNA sequence: TGTGCCAGCAGCTTAGTCGGTCAGCTTGAAGCTTTCTTT. Translation gives CASSLVGQLEAFF. V usage is TRBV11-2 and J usage is TRBJ1-1; the D is unclear. From germline, CDR1 is SGHAT and CDR2 FQNNGV. Trimming stripped 1 base from V and 7 bases from J, with 10 bases between. The CDR3 has 13 residues.